A selection of T cell receptor beta chains follows, all from one sample in a study of cytomegalovirus exposure and HLA in healthy donors. The table came from immunoSEQ multiplex PCR; TCRdb's copy has only in-frame clones and leaves some out. The sample holds 85,000 to 130,000 clones, 10% seen once. Material for sequencing was PBMCs. These receptors all come from a man aged 40-49 years in good health and CMV-seropositive. Both conserved end residues are part of each CDR3. A D gene is named only where the DNA matches it firmly. Where a row states a size, it is once, few, many or the class of an expanded clone; other rows omit it.

>TRBD2|few|TRBV6-5|TRBJ2-7
TGTGCCAGCAGCCGTGGCGGGAGAATTTCCTACGAGCAGTACTTC
CASSRGGRISYEQYF
>TRBD2|few|TRBV5-1|TRBJ2-7
TGCGCCAGCAGCTCGGGAGGGACGGGAATCTACGAGCAGTACTTC
CASSSGGTGIYEQYF
>NA|NA|TRBV28|TRBJ2-3
TGTGCCAGCAGGGGCTTTTTGGATACGCAGTATTTT
CASRGFLDTQYF
>NA|NA|TRBV18|TRBJ1-5
TGTGCCAGCTCACCACAACAGGGAGGCAATCAGCCCCAGCATTTT
CASSPQQGGNQPQHF
>TRBD1|few|TRBV7-2|TRBJ2-1
TGTGCCAGCAGCCTTGGACAGGGAACGTACAATGAGCAGTTCTTC
CASSLGQGTYNEQFF
>NA|few|TRBV25-1|TRBJ1-4
TGTGCCAGCAGTGCCGCCCGAGCAACTAATGAAAAACTGTTTTTT
CASSAARATNEKLFF
>NA|few|TRBV2|TRBJ1-5
TGTGCCAGCAGCCTCGAGAGGGAAGGCAATCAGCCCCAGCATTTT
CASSLEREGNQPQHF
>TRBD1|NA|TRBV7-2|TRBJ2-1
TGTGCCAGCAGCAACACAGGGGGTCGGAATGAGCAGTTCTTC
CASSNTGGRNEQFF
>NA|few|TRBV5-4|TRBJ1-3
TGTGCCAGCAGCCAGGACAGCTCTGGAAACACCATATATTTT
CASSQDSSGNTIYF
>NA|NA|TRBV7-9|TRBJ1-4
TGTGCCAGCAGCTCGCGGGGGGCAACTAATGAAAAACTGTTTTTT
CASSSRGATNEKLFF
>TRBD1|few|TRBV2|TRBJ1-2
TGTGCCAGCAGTGACTCAAAGGGGGCGGTTGTTGGCTACACCTTC
CASSDSKGAVVGYTF
>NA|few|TRBV10-2|TRBJ2-6
TGCGCCAGCAGTGATGCGGGGGCCAACGTCCTGCCTTTC
CASSDAGANVLPF
>TRBD1|NA|TRBV5-8|TRBJ1-5
TGTGCCAGCAGCTGGTCCCGGGACAGAAATCAGCCCCAGCATTTT
CASSWSRDRNQPQHF
>TRBD1|NA|TRBV9|TRBJ1-5
TGTGCCAGCAGCGAGGGACAGGGGACAAATCAGCCCCAGCATTTT
CASSEGQGTNQPQHF
>TRBD2|NA|TRBV2|TRBJ2-5
TGTGCCAGCAGTGTGGAGGGAGGGGTGCAGTACTTC
CASSVEGGVQYF
>TRBD1|few|TRBV6-5|TRBJ2-2
TGTGCCAGCAGAACAGGGGTAGGGACCGGGGAGCTGTTTTTT
CASRTGVGTGELFF
>NA|NA|TRBV29-1|TRBJ2-7
TGCAGCGTCCAAGGAAGGACAGCCCCCTACGAGCAGTACTTC
CSVQGRTAPYEQYF
>TRBD1|NA|TRBV6-6|TRBJ1-2
TGTGCCAGTATGGAGGGGGCCTACTATGGCTACACCTTC
CASMEGAYYGYTF
>TRBD2|NA|TRBV5-4|TRBJ2-6
TGTGCCAGTTCTTCTCTAGCGGGAGTTGGGGCCAACGTCCTGACTTTC
CASSSLAGVGANVLTF
>NA|NA|TRBV5-1|TRBJ1-2
TGCGCCAGCAGCTGGGACAATTATGGCTACACCTTC
CASSWDNYGYTF
>NA|few|TRBV15|TRBJ2-2
TGTGCCACCAGCAGAGATGGGGCACAGGGTCCCGGGGAGCTGTTTTTT
CATSRDGAQGPGELFF
>NA|NA|TRBV29-1|TRBJ2-6
TGCAGCGTTGAGGGCCTCTCTGGGGCCAACGTCCTGACTTTC
CSVEGLSGANVLTF
>NA|few|TRBV4-2|TRBJ1-1
TGTGCCAGCAGCCAATCGGTCTTGTCGAACACTGAAGCTTTCTTT
CASSQSVLSNTEAFF
>TRBD2|NA|TRBV5-6|TRBJ2-7
TGTGCCAGCAGCTTTCCCCGGGGGGGGTTGAACGAGCAGTACTTC
CASSFPRGGLNEQYF
>TRBD1|NA|TRBV15|TRBJ2-7
TGTGCCACCAGCAGAGATCGAGGGACAGGGTCCTACGAGCAGTACTTC
CATSRDRGTGSYEQYF
>TRBD1|NA|TRBV4-1|TRBJ2-7
TGCGCCAGCAGCCCGACCGGGACAGGGTTCAACGAGCAGTACTTC
CASSPTGTGFNEQYF
>NA|NA|TRBV29-1|TRBJ2-7
TGCAGCGTTGAAGCCTCCGCCTACGAGCAGTACTTC
CSVEASAYEQYF
>TRBD1|NA|TRBV30|TRBJ1-2
TGTGCCTGGATGGGACAGGGGAGAAATGGCTACACCTTC
CAWMGQGRNGYTF
>NA|few|TRBV5-1|TRBJ1-1
TGCGCCAGCAGCTTGGAGGTTAGACGGGGGAACACTGAAGCTTTCTTT
CASSLEVRRGNTEAFF
>TRBD1|NA|TRBV28|TRBJ1-5
TGTGCCAGCAGTTTATTCCGGGCAGGGGGTGGAAGCAATCAGCCCCAGCATTTT
CASSLFRAGGGSNQPQHF
>NA|NA|TRBV15|TRBJ1-3
TGTGCCACCAGCAGAGATCGGAGTGGAAACTTGGCGGGAAACACCATATATTTT
CATSRDRSGNLAGNTIYF
>NA|NA|TRBV5-6|TRBJ2-3
TGTGCCAGCAGCACAGGGTGGGGCACAGATACGCAGTATTTT
CASSTGWGTDTQYF
>NA|NA|TRBV7-2|TRBJ2-1
TGTGCCAGCAGCGTTAGCGGAGGCTCCTACAATGAGCAGTTCTTC
CASSVSGGSYNEQFF
>NA|NA|TRBV27|TRBJ2-7
TGTGCCAGCAAAGCCGACATAGAGCAGTACTTC
CASKADIEQYF
>TRBD1|few|TRBV15|TRBJ1-5
TGTGCCACCAGCAGAGATCGTGGGACAGCTCAGCCCCAGCATTTT
CATSRDRGTAQPQHF
>NA|few|TRBV15|TRBJ2-7
TGTGCCACCAGCAGAGATTACGGAGACTATTCCTACGAGCAGTACTTC
CATSRDYGDYSYEQYF
>NA|NA|TRBV14|TRBJ2-1
TGTGCCAGCAGCCCCCCCCTCCGGACTCGGGAAAACAATGAGCAGTTCTTC
CASSPPLRTRENNEQFF
>TRBD1|NA|TRBV27|TRBJ1-5
TGTGCCAGCAGGGGACAGGGGGAAAGTCAGCCCCAGCATTTT
CASRGQGESQPQHF
>NA|few|TRBV7-5|TRBJ1-5
TGTGCCAGAGGAGGTCAGCCCCAGCATTTT
CARGGQPQHF
>NA|NA|TRBV23-1|TRBJ2-3
TGCGCCAGCAGTCTGGCCGGGAGCTACTTCACAGATACGCAGTATTTT
CASSLAGSYFTDTQYF
>TRBD2|few|TRBV28|TRBJ2-7
TGTGCCAGCAGTTCAGGACTAGCGGGATTCTACGAGCAGTACTTC
CASSSGLAGFYEQYF
>NA|NA|TRBV25-1|TRBJ2-7
TGTGCCAGCAGTGCCGAGTACGAGCAGTACTTC
CASSAEYEQYF
>TRBD2|NA|TRBV6-1|TRBJ2-1
TGTGCCAGCAGTGGGCTAGCGGGAGGGTACAATGAGCAGTTCTTC
CASSGLAGGYNEQFF
>TRBD2|NA|TRBV2|TRBJ2-7
TGTGCCAGCAGTAAAACCGGGACTAGCGGGAGAAGAAACGAGCAGTACTTC
CASSKTGTSGRRNEQYF
>TRBD2|NA|TRBV5-1|TRBJ2-1
TGCGCCAGCAGCACCCGGCCTAGCGGGGGGAATGGGCAGTTCTTC
CASSTRPSGGNGQFF
>NA|few|TRBV7-9|TRBJ1-2
TGTGCCAGCAGGGACAGCACACCCTCCCATTATGGCTACACCTTC
CASRDSTPSHYGYTF
>NA|NA|TRBV6-1|TRBJ2-5
TGTGCCAGCAACCACTATGTGGGGGCCGAGACCCAGTACTTC
CASNHYVGAETQYF
>NA|few|TRBV27|TRBJ2-7
TGTGCCAGCAGCTCAGGGTTTACCGAGCAGTACTTC
CASSSGFTEQYF
>TRBD1|NA|TRBV7-2|TRBJ1-1
TGTGCCAGCAGCTTTACACAGGGGGCGGGTGCTTTCTTT
CASSFTQGAGAFF
>TRBD2|NA|TRBV27|TRBJ2-1
TGTGCCACCTCTAGCGGTTCCTACAATGAGCAGTTCTTC
CATSSGSYNEQFF
>NA|few|TRBV6-1|TRBJ1-3
TGTGCCAGCGGGGGGAGGGGCTCTGGAAACACCATATATTTT
CASGGRGSGNTIYF
>TRBD2|NA|TRBV4-1|TRBJ2-7
TGCGCCAGCAGCCAAGATGCCGGGGGGTCCTACGAGCAGTACTTC
CASSQDAGGSYEQYF
>TRBD1|NA|TRBV7-9|TRBJ1-4
TGTGCCAGCAGCGATGGACAGGGGGTTGCTAATGAAAAACTGTTTTTT
CASSDGQGVANEKLFF